Shown below are 5 T cell receptor beta chains from a single sample sequenced in a study of blood T cell repertoires in COVID-19. The assay was immunoSEQ multiplex PCR, and TCRdb's table has in-frame clones only and misses some. The data contain 150,000 to 250,000 clones, roughly four fifths of them singletons. Sequenced sample: PBMCs or T cells enriched from blood (not recorded which). Source of these receptors: a man aged 40-50 years who had recovered from COVID-19.

V gene TRBV5-1 combines with J gene TRBJ1-5; TRBD1 aligns across 12 bases. Trimming took 2 bases from V and 7 from J; bases not matched to a gene: 1. The CDR3 contains 14 residues. CDR1 and CDR2 from the germline V gene are SGHRS and YFSETQ. The CDR3 sequence is CASSFGTGGQPQHF. CDR3 bases: TGCGCCAGCAGCTTCGGGACAGGGGGCCAGCCCCAGCATTTT.

This chain links TRBV5-1 with TRBJ1-2; TRBD1 matches at 7 bases. Trimming took 4 bases from V and 1 from J; bases not matched to a gene: 10. The CDR3 length is 16 residues. Per the germline V gene, CDR1 is SGHRS and CDR2 is YFSETQ. CDR3 region: CASSPRRTGHNYGYTF. For the CDR3, the DNA is TGCGCCAGCAGCCCGCGACGGACAGGACATAACTATGGCTACACCTTC. Full variable domain (outside the CDR3, taken from reference TRBV5-1 and TRBJ1-2): KAGVTQTPRYLIKTRGQQVTLSCSPISGHRSVSWYQQTPGQGLQFLFEYFSETQRNKGNFPGRFSGRQFSNSRSEMNVSTLELGDSALYLCASSPRRTGHNYGYTFGSGTRLTVV.

This clone was seen only once. The chain has TRBV28 and TRBJ2-2, with TRBD1 identical over 8 bases. Germline values: CDR1 MDHEN, CDR2 SYDVKM. V dropped 7 bases and J dropped 3; count of bases not matched to a gene: 7. The CDR3 has 15 amino acids. The CDR3 sequence is CASIMTGVYTGELFF. The CDR3 bases are TGTGCCAGCATCATGACAGGGGTCTACACCGGGGAGCTGTTTTTT.

The chain links TRBV9 to TRBJ1-2; perhaps TRBD1 as D (6 bases). CDR1 is SGDLS, CDR2 YYNGEE, per germline. The CDR3 has 15 amino acids. The V and J ends lost 0 bases and 0 bases respectively, with 9 bases between them. CDR3 loop: CASSVGTVPNYGYTF. The DNA for the CDR3 is TGTGCCAGCAGCGTAGGGACAGTACCTAACTATGGCTACACCTTC.

This clone was seen repeatedly, ten times or more. CDR3 DNA sequence: TGTGCCAGCAGTGAAGGCACAGACCATCAGCCCCAGCATTTT. It is translated as CASSEGTDHQPQHF. This chain connects TRBV6-1 to TRBJ1-5; the D is unclear. This CDR3 spans 14 amino acids. Per germline, CDR1 MNHNS and CDR2 SASEGT. The V and J ends lost 1 base and 5 bases respectively, with 9 bases between them.